The 14 T cell receptor beta chains presented below share a single source sample, sequenced in a study of control samples from healthy donors and cancer patients. Sequencing was performed with immunoSEQ multiplex PCR; in TCRdb, only in-frame clones are kept and a portion is missing. This table holds 8,000 to 11,000 clones, around 90% found once. Sample: PBMCs. The receptor set was obtained from a man in his fifties or sixties with colorectal cancer.

The chain is built from TRBV7-3 and TRBJ2-1; 8 positions agree with TRBD2. The CDR3 is 15 amino acids. Germline values: CDR1 SGHTA, CDR2 FQGTGA. The J segment lost 4 bases and the V segment lost 1 base, leaving 3 bases of the junction unmatched. The chain's CDR3 is CASSLSSGAYNEQFF. The CDR3 nucleotides are TGTGCCAGCAGCTTAAGTAGCGGGGCGTACAATGAGCAGTTCTTC.

The chain joins TRBV11-3 to TRBJ1-2; D gene unclear. The CDR3 runs 17 residues. Looked up from germline, CDR1 is SGHNT and CDR2 is YENEEA. The V end lost 5 bases, the J end lost 5 bases, and 24 bases lay between the germline ends. CDR3 sequence: CASSLTLPGNRSYGYTF. In DNA, the CDR3 is TGTGCCAGCAGCCTTACTTTACCGGGAAACAGATCTTATGGCTACACCTTC.

Notes on this clone: The junction departs from germline at one end; a sequencing error may be responsible. This chain connects TRBV4-1 to TRBJ1-2; TRBD1 might be the D (6 bases). This CDR3 spans 13 amino acids. Germline V lookup: CDR1 MGHRA, CDR2 YSYEKL. This CDR3 is CASSQDTGYDYTF. CDR3 in DNA: TGCGCCAGCAGCCAAGATACAGGGTATGACTACACCTTC.

The chain is built from TRBV3-1 (or the pseudogene TRBV3-2) and TRBJ1-3; TRBD1 might be the D (6 bases). V gave up 4 bases and J gave up 4 bases, with 17 bases separating them. The germline V gene encodes CDR1 LGHDT and CDR2 YNNKEL (reference sequence). The CDR3 consists of 16 residues. This CDR3 reads CASSPPGGRIGNTIYF. CDR3 DNA: TGTGCCAGCAGCCCACCTGGGGGGCGAATAGGAAACACCATATATTTT.

This rearrangement joins TRBV28 to TRBJ2-5; no firm D call. The CDR3 consists of 12 residues. Per germline, CDR1 MDHEN and CDR2 SYDVKM. Trimming took 4 bases from V and 1 from J, leaving 4 bases between them. The CDR3 nucleotides read TGTGCCAGCAGTTCCTCCCAAGAGACCCAGTACTTC. It codes for CASSSSQETQYF.

This clone turned up a few times. The V gene is TRBV10-3, the J gene TRBJ1-1; D is unclear. V was trimmed by 3 bases and J by 9 bases, leaving 11 bases between them. Germline V lookup: CDR1 ENHRY, CDR2 SYGVKD. There are 12 residues in the CDR3. In DNA form, the CDR3 reads TGTGCCATCAGTGACTGGTGGGGAAAAGCTTTCTTT. Residues: CAISDWWGKAFF.

J is TRBJ2-3 and V is TRBV24-1; D might be TRBD1 (6 bases). Per germline, CDR1 KGHDR and CDR2 SFDVKD. The CDR3 extends over 15 amino acids. Trimming left V 5 bases short and J 3 bases short, with 14 bases between. In DNA form, the CDR3 reads TGTGCCACCAGTGCCCTGGGGCAGGGGACAGATACGCAGTATTTT. Translating it yields CATSALGQGTDTQYF.

CDR3 DNA sequence: TGCGCCAGCAGCCTCGACAGGAACACTGAAGCTTTCTTT. Protein product: CASSLDRNTEAFF. The chain employs TRBV4-3 and TRBJ1-1, with D tentatively TRBD1 (5 bases). The CDR3 totals 13 residues. The V and J ends lost 4 bases and 1 base respectively, with 7 bases between them. Looked up from germline, CDR1 is LGHNA and CDR2 is YSLEER.

The CDR3 sequence: CASSRTSGGEVADTQYF. The CDR3 nucleotides read TGCGCCAGCAGCCGGACTAGCGGGGGGGAGGTGGCAGATACGCAGTATTTT. This rearrangement joins TRBV5-1 to TRBJ2-3, with 15 bases lining up with TRBD2. Germline V gene lookup returns CDR1 SGHRS and CDR2 YFSETQ. The ends lost 4 bases at V and 4 bases at J; junction bases unmatched: 7. The CDR3 consists of 17 residues.

CDR3 region: CASRSYLIGTRVYF. CDR3 DNA sequence: TGTGCCAGCAGATCCTATCTGATCGGGACTAGGGTATATTTT. This chain links TRBV27 with TRBJ2-3, with 8 bases fitting TRBD2. In germline, CDR1 is MNHEY, CDR2 SMNVEV (reference sequence). The J segment lost 15 bases and the V segment lost 6 bases, leaving 17 bases of the junction unmatched. CDR3 length equals 14 residues.

V is TRBV10-3 and J is TRBJ2-5, with 9 bases matching TRBD2. The CDR3 has 14 residues. The germline gives CDR1 ENHRY, CDR2 SYGVKD. With V trimmed by 6 bases and J by 2 bases, 4 bases remained unmatched. CDR3 sequence reads: CAIRPSGEQETQYF. CDR3 nucleotides: TGTGCCATCAGGCCTAGCGGGGAACAAGAGACCCAGTACTTC.

The chain couples TRBV30 to TRBJ1-1; D may be TRBD1 (5 bases). Germline CDR1 GTSNPN, CDR2 SVGIG (reference sequence). Trimming stripped 8 bases from V and 5 bases from J, with 12 bases between. The CDR3 has 11 residues. CDR3 sequence reads: CARGDITEAFF. CDR3 nucleotide sequence: TGTGCCCGGGGGGATATTACTGAAGCTTTCTTT.

The sample holds one count of this clone. CDR3 nucleotide sequence: TGTGCCAGCAGCTTGCGAGCCTCTGTATTCAGAGAGCAAGAGACCCAGTACTTC. It yields the protein CASSLRASVFREQETQYF. The chain recombines TRBV5-4 with TRBJ2-5, with D unresolved. The length of the CDR3 is 18 residues. Germline V gene lookup returns CDR1 SGHNT and CDR2 YYREEE (reference sequence). V lost 1 base to trimming and J lost 2 bases, with 21 bases between them. The whole variable domain, remainder taken from reference TRBV5-4 and TRBJ2-5, is ETGVTQSPTHLIKTRGQQVTLRCSSQSGHNTVSWYQQALGQGPQFIFQYYREEENGRGNFPPRFSGLQFPNYSSELNVNALELDDSALYLCASSLRASVFREQETQYFGPGTRLLVL.

The chain joins TRBV27 to TRBJ2-3; TRBD2 matches 7 bases. Per the germline V gene, CDR1 is MNHEY and CDR2 is SMNVEV (reference sequence). There are 18 residues in the CDR3. The junction had 16 bases not matched to a gene; V was cut back by 3 bases and J by 4 bases. The CDR3 coding sequence is TGTGCCAGCAGTTTCTCGTTGACTAGCTGGGGCAAGTCAGATACGCAGTATTTT. This gives the protein CASSFSLTSWGKSDTQYF.